This T cell receptor beta chain emerged from a study of blood T cell repertoires in COVID-19 (dated by TCRdb to the early 2020s). Some background on the complete study: The collaborator samples originated in the United States, Italy and Spain and spanned the acute and convalescent phases of COVID-19. The prospective study material was composed of cDNA or gDNA derived from T cells, B-cell-depleted T cells, or PBMCs. The dataset comprised deeply sampled blood TCRbeta repertoires from subjects exposed to, actively infected with, or recovered from COVID-19. The repertoires were made available in a free public database intended to serve as a resource for research on the immune response to SARS-CoV-2. Samples came from the ongoing ImmuneRACE study (first 160 participants) plus 1,254 subjects from 6 global collaborators. Sample metadata almost always included a de-identified subject ID, COVID-19 status, age in years and sex. HLA class I and class II types, where available, came from metadata supplied by the sample provider rather than from assay-based typing. Points the paper makes about the study in general: Clinical and demographic metadata were provided uncurated, with the amount varying by source and participant.

TCRbeta CDR3 regions were amplified from genomic DNA using the immunoSEQ Assay, a bias-controlled multiplex PCR. Regarding the original processing steps: Nucleated cell counts per sample were estimated from amplification of reference gene primers within the assay. Sequence reads were collapsed and filtered to measure the absolute abundance of every unique TCRbeta CDR3 rearrangement. For each sample, productive Simpson clonality was calculated by taking the square root of Simpson's diversity index across productive rearrangements. TCRdb holds this immuneACCESS table with in-frame rearrangements only. Some clones are missing; in checked studies, unresolved V genes explain under half, and the rest has no known cause. V and J calls and clone size are given by that table; D and trimming were obtained from the DNA. The sample table holds about 280,000 clones, of which approximately 91% were seen once. Of the sample, 0.75% to 1% falls within the top ten clones.

Comments on this clone: It has no known antigen specificity. There are no base qualities to consult, and no much larger clone falls within one base.

In the prospective study, participants were roughly 18 to 95 years old, resided in about two dozen geographic areas of the United States, and were enrolled through a virtual design. In the prospective study, cohorts were assigned on the basis of participant-reported clinical history obtained from a screening survey and a study questionnaire. Recovered participants in ImmuneRACE Cohort 3 were defined as having two consecutive negative NP/OP PCR tests, clearance from a healthcare professional, or resolution of symptoms. In the prospective study, whole blood, serum and a nasopharyngeal or oropharyngeal swab were collected from each participant by mobile phlebotomists. Prospective study participants could optionally give additional blood draws and questionnaires over a roughly 2-month period. Prospective study blood samples were shipped either frozen or at room temperature before DNA extraction. The germline V gene sets CDR1 to SQVTM and CDR2 to ANQGSEA. Compared with germline, V lacks 5 bases and J lacks 5 bases; bases without a gene match: 9. Measured from the cysteine to the phenylalanine, the CDR3 is 14 residues long. The read is trimmed to its CDR3 DNA, 42 bases read in frame from base 1.

This TCR was recovered from a woman in her twenties or thirties who had recovered from COVID-19. The rearranged segments are TRBV29-1 and TRBJ1-2, with 9 central nucleotides matching TRBD1. Sequencing was carried out using PBMCs or T cells enriched from blood (not recorded which). The sequenced DNA: TGCAGCGTTCCACGGGGACAGGGACTTTATGGCTACACCTTC. Its protein reads: CSVPRGQGLYGYTF.